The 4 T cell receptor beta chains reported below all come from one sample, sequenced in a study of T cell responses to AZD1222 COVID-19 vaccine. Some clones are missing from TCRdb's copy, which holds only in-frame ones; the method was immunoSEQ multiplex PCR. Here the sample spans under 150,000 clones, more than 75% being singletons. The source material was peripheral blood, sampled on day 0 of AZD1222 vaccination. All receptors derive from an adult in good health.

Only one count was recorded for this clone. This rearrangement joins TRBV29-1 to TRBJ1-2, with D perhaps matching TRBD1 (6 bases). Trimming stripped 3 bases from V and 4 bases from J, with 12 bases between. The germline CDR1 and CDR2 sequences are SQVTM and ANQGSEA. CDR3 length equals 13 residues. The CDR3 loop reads CSVDGQTLYGYTF. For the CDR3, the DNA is TGCAGCGTTGACGGACAGACCCTCTATGGCTACACCTTC. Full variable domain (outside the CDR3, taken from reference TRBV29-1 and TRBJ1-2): SAVISQKPSRDICQRGTSLTIQCQVDSQVTMMFWYRQQPGQSLTLIATANQGSEATYESGFVIDKFPISRPNLTFSTLTVSNMSPEDSSIYLCSVDGQTLYGYTFGSGTRLTVV.

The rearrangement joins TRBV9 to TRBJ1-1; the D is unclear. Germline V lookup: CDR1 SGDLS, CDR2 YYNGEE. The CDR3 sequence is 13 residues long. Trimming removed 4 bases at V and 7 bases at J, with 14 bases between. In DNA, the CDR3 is TGTGCCAGCAGCCCAACGTGGATAGGTGAAGCTTTCTTT. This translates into CASSPTWIGEAFF.

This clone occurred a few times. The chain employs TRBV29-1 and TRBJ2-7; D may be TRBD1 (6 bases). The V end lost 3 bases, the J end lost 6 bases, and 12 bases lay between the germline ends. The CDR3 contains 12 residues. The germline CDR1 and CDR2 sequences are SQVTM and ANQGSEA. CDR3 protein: CSVERIRGEQYF. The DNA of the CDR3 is TGCAGCGTTGAGCGTATCAGGGGCGAGCAGTACTTC.

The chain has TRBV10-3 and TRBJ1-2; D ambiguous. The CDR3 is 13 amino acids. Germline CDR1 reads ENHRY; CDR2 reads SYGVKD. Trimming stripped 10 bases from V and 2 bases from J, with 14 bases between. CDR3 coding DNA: TGTGCCACCAGCAACAGATCGAACTATGGCTACACCTTC. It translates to CATSNRSNYGYTF.